This T cell receptor (beta chain) was retrieved from a study of shared clonotypes between healthy human individuals (dated by TCRdb to 2018 to 2020). A note on the overall study: The cohort comprised a couple of women and three men aged 18 to 49 years. For each donor, CD4 naive and CD4 memory were each run on three plates, CD8 naive on two plates, and CD8 memory on one plate. The study deeply sequenced blood TCR repertoires of about 5 healthy adults to estimate repertoire size and the extent of clonotype sharing between individuals. Libraries were prepared and TCR repertoires were sequenced by different laboratories using diverse techniques, in order to increase sequencing depth and limit assay-specific biases. Leukapheresis yielded between about 0.94 and 8.9 billion PBMCs per donor.

The study at large found these results: Pairwise subsampling indicated that sequencing depth was expected to affect the degree of clonotype sharing among donors. When several donors were compared, the shared fraction of clonotypes was about 5% for naive CD4, roughly 3.3% for naive CD8, 2.3% for memory CD4, and under 0.5% for memory CD8. Clonotypes shared by all four sorted-subset donors showed higher generation probabilities than non-shared clonotypes. Even with the large sequencing depth, rarefaction of the sorted-subset datasets indicated that sequencing was incomplete. The small number of donors limited the genetic and exposure-history diversity represented. Naive subsets generally had larger estimated clonotype richness than memory subsets. Sampling was restricted to blood, and TCR repertoires in tissue are likely to differ from TCR repertoires in blood.

TCR CDR3 regions were amplified from genomic DNA by multiplex PCR using the deep immunoSEQ assay. Extracted genomic DNA from each cell subset was spread evenly across all wells of several immunoSEQ 96-well plates, with each plate serving as a replicate. For sorted subsets, about 0.2 ug genomic DNA, equal to approximately 30,000 T cell genomes, was loaded into each replicate PCR. Purified libraries were quantified with a Qubit 3.0 fluorometer, sized on a Bioanalyzer 2100, and re-quantified with the KAPA Library Quantification kit. A separate single-read 150-cycle Illumina NextSeq 550 flow cell was used to sequence each immunoSEQ 96-well plate. As for how the authors treated the data: Because the immunoSEQ output held only junctional sequences and lacked quality scores, the filtering could not match the filtering applied to full-length reads. Sequences were annotated with PyIR, a Python wrapper for IgBLAST v1.9, and V/J genes and CDR3 were assigned using IMGT germline references. Reads with weak V/J assignments (E-value above 1e-6), missing CDR3, stop codons, out-of-frame junctions, or ambiguous translated residues were removed. V3J clonotypes were defined as sequences sharing the same inferred V gene, J gene, and CDR3 amino acid sequence. To compute the percentage overlap between repertoires, the number of shared unique clonotypes was divided by the size of the smaller repertoire. RTK rarefaction, the Chao1 estimator, and Recon v2.1 estimates of unobserved clonotypes were used to assess repertoire richness. For all TCRbeta clonotypes obtained by the gDNA method from a few donors, generation probabilities were computed with OLGA. TCRdb re-hosts the immuneACCESS table, in-frame sequences only. Its copies lack some clones; in the studies checked, an unresolved V gene accounts for under half of them, and the cause for the rest is not known. D and trimming come from the DNA, and the V and J calls and clone size come from that table. The sample profile shows approximately 240,000 clones; 65% of them were found once. Jointly, the top ten make up around 10% of the sample.

Via the germline V gene (reference sequence), CDR1 is SGHNT and CDR2 YYREEE. The CDR3 has 16 amino acids, counting the end cysteine and phenylalanine. Only the CDR3 DNA stays, 48 bases, in frame from base 1. Details on this clone: Its antigen target is currently unknown. The junction shows a germline mismatch at one end, possibly a read error.

The donors were healthy, HIV-negative adults who had no recently reported acute infections or vaccinations. Only Caucasian adults living in Nashville, Tennessee, USA were represented among the donors. CD4+ T cells were enriched by magnetic negative selection, after which naive cells were positively selected on CD45RA and the negative fraction was taken as the memory subset. After blood collection by leukapheresis, PBMCs were isolated using Ficoll-Histopaque density gradient centrifugation and then cryopreserved in the vapor phase of liquid nitrogen. Purity and quantity of every magnetically sorted T cell population were checked by analytical flow cytometry. Each sorted fraction had its genomic DNA isolated and then quantified by UV absorbance on a Nanodrop 2000c.

The sample consisted of memory CD4+ T cells sorted from blood. The sample's cell subset or site, from its label and the paper: CD45RA-negative fraction. Here the chain combines TRBV5-4 and TRBJ2-7, with 7 bases in between that match TRBD2. This TCR was sampled from a man aged 25 to 40 in good health. DNA sequence: TGTGCCAGCAGCTGGGGAGAAGCGGGGCCCTCCTCCGAGCAGTACTTC. Translated, this is CASSWGEAGPSSEQYF.